A single sample gave rise to the 14 T cell receptor beta chains below, sequenced in a study of monozygotic twins with inflammatory bowel disease. Following a re-call of the 5' RACE reads, TCRdb has one entry per CDR3 protein and lacks DNA. This sample's clone table lists approximately 150,000 distinct CDR3 sequences. Specimen: blood. The receptors derive from a human donor with ulcerative colitis or Crohn's disease, or a healthy co-twin of an affected twin (not recorded which).

The rearrangement joins TRBV24-1 to TRBJ2-5; with no DNA, the TCRdb D assignment of TRBD1 cannot be verified. The CDR3 extends over 15 amino acids. Germline CDR1 is KGHDR and CDR2 is SFDVKD. CDR3 loop: CATSDLEGAKETQYF.

The J gene is TRBJ2-1, the V gene TRBV7-2; with no DNA, the TCRdb D assignment of TRBD2 cannot be verified. Germline-derived CDR1 and CDR2 are SGHTA and FQGNSA. This CDR3 region has 18 residues. CDR3 sequence: CASSLASSGRTLYNEQFF.

V usage is TRBV11-3 and J usage is TRBJ1-1; TCRdb names TRBD1, which stays unverified in the absence of DNA. There are 15 residues in the CDR3. CDR1 is SGHNT and CDR2 is YENEEA in the germline V gene. The CDR3 is CASSPPGSSGTEAFF.

V gene TRBV5-1 combines with J gene TRBJ2-3; TCRdb indicates TRBD2, and absent DNA this call remains unverified. The CDR3 contains 14 residues. From germline, CDR1 is SGHRS and CDR2 YFSETQ. The CDR3 sequence: CASSLDGSADTQYF. The entire variable domain, with the rest obtained from reference TRBV5-1 and TRBJ2-3, is as follows: KAGVTQTPRYLIKTRGQQVTLSCSPISGHRSVSWYQQTPGQGLQFLFEYFSETQRNKGNFPGRFSGRQFSNSRSEMNVSTLELGDSALYLCASSLDGSADTQYFGPGTRLTVL.

The chain links TRBV5-1 to TRBJ2-2. This CDR3 comprises 13 residues. Germline V gene sequence: CDR1 SGHRS, CDR2 YFSETQ. CDR3 region: CASSPNSIGELFF.

This rearrangement joins TRBV3-1 to TRBJ1-6. Per the germline V gene, CDR1 is LGHDT and CDR2 is YNNKEL (reference sequence). The CDR3 has 15 amino acids. The CDR3 sequence: CASSQEAGINSPLHF.

The V call is TRBV30, the J call TRBJ1-4; TCRdb returns TRBD1, unconfirmable since there is no DNA. Germline-derived CDR1 and CDR2 are GTSNPN and SVGIG (reference sequence). This CDR3 comprises 16 residues. The CDR3 sequence is CAWSVQGRWRSEKLFF.

V is TRBV10-3 and J is TRBJ1-1. The CDR3 has 15 amino acids. Germline values: CDR1 ENHRY, CDR2 SYGVKD. The CDR3 loop reads CAISGGSGWNTEAFF.

The rearrangement joins TRBV29-1 to TRBJ1-1; no DNA is available, so the TRBD1 call from TCRdb remains unchecked. Germline V gene data show CDR1 as SQVTM and CDR2 as ANQGSEA. CDR3 size: 14 residues. CDR3 sequence: CSVSEGQWNTEAFF. Drawing the rest from reference TRBV29-1 and TRBJ1-1, the complete variable domain is SAVISQKPSRDICQRGTSLTIQCQVDSQVTMMFWYRQQPGQSLTLIATANQGSEATYESGFVIDKFPISRPNLTFSTLTVSNMSPEDSSIYLCSVSEGQWNTEAFFGQGTRLTVV.

The chain employs TRBV25-1 and TRBJ2-1; the TCRdb D gene call, TRBD2, has no DNA to confirm it. Germline V CDR1 and CDR2: MGHDK, SYGVNS. The CDR3 is 16 amino acids. CDR3 protein: CASSDPSGGAGDEQFF.

V and J are TRBV7-2 and TRBJ2-7. Germline V gene sequence: CDR1 SGHTA, CDR2 FQGNSA. The CDR3 is 14 residues long. CDR3 in amino acids: CASSFANRGHEQYF.

The chain recombines TRBV10-2 with TRBJ2-5; TCRdb's D call of TRBD1 is untestable without DNA. CDR3 length: 15 residues. Germline values: CDR1 WSHSY, CDR2 SAAADI. CDR3 residues: CASSEPQAPQETQYF.

V gene TRBV7-9 combines with J gene TRBJ1-1; the TCRdb call, TRBD1, lacks DNA for checking. The CDR3 loop spans 16 amino acids. CDR1 and CDR2 (germline): SEHNR, FQNEAQ (reference sequence). Here the CDR3 reads CASSLGQGVGKTEAFF. Full variable domain (remainder filled in from reference TRBV7-9 and TRBJ1-1): DTGVSQNPRHKITKRGQNVTFRCDPISEHNRLYWYRQTLGQGPEFLTYFQNEAQLEKSRLLSDRFSAERPKGSFSTLEIQRTEQGDSAMYLCASSLGQGVGKTEAFFGQGTRLTVV.

The chain is built from TRBV27 and TRBJ1-1; TCRdb lists TRBD1, though no DNA is available to test this call. Germline lookup yields CDR1 MNHEY and CDR2 SMNVEV (reference sequence). The CDR3 is 17 residues long. CDR3 sequence reads: CASSLRLYRDRNTEAFF.